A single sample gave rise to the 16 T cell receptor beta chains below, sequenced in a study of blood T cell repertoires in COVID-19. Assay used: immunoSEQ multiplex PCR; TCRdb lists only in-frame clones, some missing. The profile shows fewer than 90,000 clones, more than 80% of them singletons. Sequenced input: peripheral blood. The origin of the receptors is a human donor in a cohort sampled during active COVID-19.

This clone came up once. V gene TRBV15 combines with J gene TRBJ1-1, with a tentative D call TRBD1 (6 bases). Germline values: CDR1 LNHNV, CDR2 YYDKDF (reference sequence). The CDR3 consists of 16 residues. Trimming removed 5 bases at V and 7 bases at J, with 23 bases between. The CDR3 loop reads CATSVERGAVSNEAFF. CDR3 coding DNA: TGTGCCACCAGCGTAGAGCGGGGGGCTGTCTCCAATGAAGCTTTCTTT. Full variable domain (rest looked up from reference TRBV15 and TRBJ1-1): DAMVIQNPRYQVTQFGKPVTLSCSQTLNHNVMYWYQQKSSQAPKLLFHYYDKDFNNEADTPDNFQSRRPNTSFCFLDIRSPGLGDTAMYLCATSVERGAVSNEAFFGQGTRLTVV.

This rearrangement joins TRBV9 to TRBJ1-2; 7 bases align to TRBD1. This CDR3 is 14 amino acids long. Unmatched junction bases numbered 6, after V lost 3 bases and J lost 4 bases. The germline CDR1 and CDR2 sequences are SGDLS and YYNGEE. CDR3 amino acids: CASSATGTSYGYTF. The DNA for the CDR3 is TGTGCCAGCAGCGCGACAGGGACCAGCTATGGCTACACCTTC.

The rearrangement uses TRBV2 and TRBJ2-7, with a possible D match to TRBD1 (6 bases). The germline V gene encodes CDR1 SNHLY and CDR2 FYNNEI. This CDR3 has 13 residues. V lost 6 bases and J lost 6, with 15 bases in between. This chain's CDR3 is CASRDDRKGEQYF. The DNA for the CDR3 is TGTGCCAGCAGGGATGACAGGAAGGGCGAGCAGTACTTC.

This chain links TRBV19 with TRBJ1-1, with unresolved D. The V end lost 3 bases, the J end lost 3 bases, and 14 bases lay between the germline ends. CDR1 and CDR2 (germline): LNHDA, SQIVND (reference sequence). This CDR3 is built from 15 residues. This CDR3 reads CASSIHPGLYTEAFF. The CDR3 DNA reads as TGTGCCAGTAGTATTCATCCGGGTTTGTACACTGAAGCTTTCTTT.

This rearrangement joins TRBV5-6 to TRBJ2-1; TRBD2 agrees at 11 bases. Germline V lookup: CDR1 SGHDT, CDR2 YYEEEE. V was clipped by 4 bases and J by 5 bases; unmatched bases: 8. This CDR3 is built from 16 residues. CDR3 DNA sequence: TGTGCCAGCAGCCCGGGGATACTAGCGGGGGACAATGAGCAGTTCTTC. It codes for CASSPGILAGDNEQFF. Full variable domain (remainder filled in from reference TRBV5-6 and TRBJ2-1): DAGVTQSPTHLIKTRGQQVTLRCSPKSGHDTVSWYQQALGQGPQFIFQYYEEEERQRGNFPDRFSGHQFPNYSSELNVNALLLGDSALYLCASSPGILAGDNEQFFGPGTRLTVL.

CDR3 nucleotides: TGTGCCAGCAGCCCCCGGCAGCAGGGGCGGCAGTACTTC. It codes for CASSPRQQGRQYF. J is TRBJ2-7 and V is TRBV3-1 (or the pseudogene TRBV3-2); D is possibly TRBD1 (6 bases). Trimming cost V 4 bases and J 9 bases, with 16 bases left between them. The germline CDR1 and CDR2 sequences are LGHDT and YNNKEL (reference sequence). This CDR3 comprises 13 residues.

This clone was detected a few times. This CDR3 is CASSRDRGFYGYTF. The CDR3 bases are TGTGCCAGCAGCCGGGACAGGGGATTCTATGGCTACACCTTC. The chain joins TRBV6-6 to TRBJ1-2; TRBD1 matches 10 bases. CDR3 length: 14 amino acids. V lost 6 bases to trimming and J lost 4 bases; unmatched junction nucleotides: 5. Germline assignment: CDR1 MNHNY and CDR2 SVGAGI (reference sequence).

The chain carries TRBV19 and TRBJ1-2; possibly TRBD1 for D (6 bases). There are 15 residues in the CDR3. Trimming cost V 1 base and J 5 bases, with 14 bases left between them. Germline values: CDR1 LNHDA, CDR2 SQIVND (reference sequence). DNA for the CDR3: TGTGCCAGTAGTATAGGTACAGTGGGGGCTTATGGCTACACCTTC. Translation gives CASSIGTVGAYGYTF.

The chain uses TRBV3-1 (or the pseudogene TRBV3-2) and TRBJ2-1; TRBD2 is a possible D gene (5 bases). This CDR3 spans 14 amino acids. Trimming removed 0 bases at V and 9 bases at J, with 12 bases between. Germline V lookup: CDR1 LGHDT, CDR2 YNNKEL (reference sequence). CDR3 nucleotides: TGTGCCAGCAGCCAAGAAACACGGGGTGCTGAGCAGTTCTTC. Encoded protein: CASSQETRGAEQFF.

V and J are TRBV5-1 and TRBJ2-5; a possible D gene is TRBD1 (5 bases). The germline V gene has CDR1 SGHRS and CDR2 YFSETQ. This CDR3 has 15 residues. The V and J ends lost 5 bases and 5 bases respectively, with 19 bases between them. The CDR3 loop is CASRWQGQAWETQYF. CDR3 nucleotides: TGCGCCAGCAGATGGCAGGGTCAAGCTTGGGAGACCCAGTACTTC.

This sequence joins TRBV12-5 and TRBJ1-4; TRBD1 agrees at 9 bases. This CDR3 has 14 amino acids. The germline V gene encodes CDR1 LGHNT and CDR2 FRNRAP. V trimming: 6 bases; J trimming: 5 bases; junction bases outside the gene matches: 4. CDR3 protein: CASGPGQGNEKLFF. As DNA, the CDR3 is TGTGCTAGTGGGCCCGGACAGGGGAATGAAAAACTGTTTTTT.

This CDR3 is CASRPNRENTEAFF. The CDR3 region has the DNA TGTGCCAGCAGGCCTAACAGGGAGAACACTGAAGCTTTCTTT. The J gene is TRBJ1-1, the V gene TRBV2; a weak D match, TRBD1 (6 bases). The CDR3 runs to 14 residues. Looked up from germline, CDR1 is SNHLY and CDR2 is FYNNEI. The ends were cut back, 6 bases at V and 1 base at J, with 12 bases in the middle.

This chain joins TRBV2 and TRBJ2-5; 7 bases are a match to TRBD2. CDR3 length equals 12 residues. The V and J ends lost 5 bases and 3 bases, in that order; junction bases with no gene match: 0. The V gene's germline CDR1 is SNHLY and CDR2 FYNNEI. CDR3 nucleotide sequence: TGTGCCAGCAGTCTAGCGGAAGAGACCCAGTACTTC. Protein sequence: CASSLAEETQYF.

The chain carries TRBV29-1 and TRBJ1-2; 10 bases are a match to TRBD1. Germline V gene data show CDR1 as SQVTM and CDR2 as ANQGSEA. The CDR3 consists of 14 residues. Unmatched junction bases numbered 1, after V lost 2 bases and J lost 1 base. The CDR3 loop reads CSVEWTGGNYGYTF. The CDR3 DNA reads TGCAGCGTTGAATGGACAGGGGGTAACTATGGCTACACCTTC.

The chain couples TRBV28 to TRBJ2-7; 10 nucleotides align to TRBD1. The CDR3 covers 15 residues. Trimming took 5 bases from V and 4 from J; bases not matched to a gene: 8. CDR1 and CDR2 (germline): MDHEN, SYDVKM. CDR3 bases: TGTGCCAGCAGTCGGGGGGGACAGGGGTTTTACGAGCAGTACTTC. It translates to CASSRGGQGFYEQYF.

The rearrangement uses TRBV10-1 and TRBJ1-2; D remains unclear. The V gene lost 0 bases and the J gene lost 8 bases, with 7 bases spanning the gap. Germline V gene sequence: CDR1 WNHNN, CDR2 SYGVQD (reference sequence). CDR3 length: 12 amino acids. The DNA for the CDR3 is TGCGCCAGCAGTGAGTCCTTGTTGGGCTACACCTTC. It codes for CASSESLLGYTF.